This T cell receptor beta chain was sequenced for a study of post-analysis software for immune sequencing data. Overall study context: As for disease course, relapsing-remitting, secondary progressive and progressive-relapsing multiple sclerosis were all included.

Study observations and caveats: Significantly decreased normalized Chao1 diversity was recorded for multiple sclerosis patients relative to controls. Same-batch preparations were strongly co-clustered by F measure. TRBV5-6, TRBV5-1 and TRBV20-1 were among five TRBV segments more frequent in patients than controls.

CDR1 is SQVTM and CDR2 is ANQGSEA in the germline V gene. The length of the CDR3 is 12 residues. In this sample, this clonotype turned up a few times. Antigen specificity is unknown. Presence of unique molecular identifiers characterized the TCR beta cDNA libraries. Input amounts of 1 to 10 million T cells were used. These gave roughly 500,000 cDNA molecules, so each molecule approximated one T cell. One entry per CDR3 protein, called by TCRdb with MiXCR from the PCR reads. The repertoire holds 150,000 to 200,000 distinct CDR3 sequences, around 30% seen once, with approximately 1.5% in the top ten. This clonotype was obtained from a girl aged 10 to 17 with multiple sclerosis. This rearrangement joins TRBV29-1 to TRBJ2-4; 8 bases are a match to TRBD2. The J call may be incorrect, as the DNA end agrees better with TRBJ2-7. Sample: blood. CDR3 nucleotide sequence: TGCAGCGTCTTAGCGGGGCCCTACGAGCAGTACTTC. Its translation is CSVLAGPYEQYF.